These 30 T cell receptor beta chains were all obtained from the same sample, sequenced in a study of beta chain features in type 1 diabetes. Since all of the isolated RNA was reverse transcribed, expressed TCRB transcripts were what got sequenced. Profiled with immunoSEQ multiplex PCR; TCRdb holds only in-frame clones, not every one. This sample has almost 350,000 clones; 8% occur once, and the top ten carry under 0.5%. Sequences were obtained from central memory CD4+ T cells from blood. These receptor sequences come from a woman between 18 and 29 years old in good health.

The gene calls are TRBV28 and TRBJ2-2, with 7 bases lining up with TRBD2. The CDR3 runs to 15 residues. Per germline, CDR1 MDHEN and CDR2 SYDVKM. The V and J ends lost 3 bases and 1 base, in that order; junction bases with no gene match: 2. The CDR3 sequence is CASSLLAVNTGELFF. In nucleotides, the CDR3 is TGTGCCAGCAGTTTGCTAGCGGTGAACACCGGGGAGCTGTTTTTT.

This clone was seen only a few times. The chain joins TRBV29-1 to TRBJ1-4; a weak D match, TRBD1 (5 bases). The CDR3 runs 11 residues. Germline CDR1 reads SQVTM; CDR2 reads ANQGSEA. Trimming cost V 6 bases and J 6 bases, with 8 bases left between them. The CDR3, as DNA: TGCAGCGTGGGGACGGATGAAAAACTGTTTTTT. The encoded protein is CSVGTDEKLFF.

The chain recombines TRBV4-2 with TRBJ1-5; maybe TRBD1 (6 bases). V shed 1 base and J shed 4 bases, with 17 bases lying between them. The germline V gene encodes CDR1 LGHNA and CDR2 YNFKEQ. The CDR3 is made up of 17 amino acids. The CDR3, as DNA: TGTGCCAGCAGCCAAGGGGCCCAGGGGAGGGGGAATCAGCCCCAGCATTTT. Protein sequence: CASSQGAQGRGNQPQHF.

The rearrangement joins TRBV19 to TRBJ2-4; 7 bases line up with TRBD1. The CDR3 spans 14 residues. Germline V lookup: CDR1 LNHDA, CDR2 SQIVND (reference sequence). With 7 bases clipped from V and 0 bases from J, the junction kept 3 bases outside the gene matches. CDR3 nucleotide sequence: TGTGCCAGTATGCAGGGGGTAGCCAAAAACATTCAGTACTTC. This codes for CASMQGVAKNIQYF.

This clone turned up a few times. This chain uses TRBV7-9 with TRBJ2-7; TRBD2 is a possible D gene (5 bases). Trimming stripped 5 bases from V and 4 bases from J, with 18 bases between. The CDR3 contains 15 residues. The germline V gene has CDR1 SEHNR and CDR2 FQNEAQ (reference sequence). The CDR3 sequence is CASSHQSEGGYEQYF. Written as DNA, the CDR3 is TGTGCCAGCAGCCACCAATCAGAGGGCGGGTACGAGCAGTACTTC.

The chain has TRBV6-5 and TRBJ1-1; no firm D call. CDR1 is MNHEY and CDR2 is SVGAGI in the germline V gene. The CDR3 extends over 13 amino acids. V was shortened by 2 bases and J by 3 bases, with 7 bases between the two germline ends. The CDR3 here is CASSYEGYTEAFF. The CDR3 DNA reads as TGTGCCAGCAGTTACGAGGGTTACACTGAAGCTTTCTTT.

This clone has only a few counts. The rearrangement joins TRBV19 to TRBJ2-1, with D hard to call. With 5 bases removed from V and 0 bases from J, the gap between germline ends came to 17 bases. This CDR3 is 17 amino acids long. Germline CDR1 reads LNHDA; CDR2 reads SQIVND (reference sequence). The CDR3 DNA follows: TGTGCCAGTAGTGCTCACCGATCTAGAAGCTCCTACAATGAGCAGTTCTTC. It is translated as CASSAHRSRSSYNEQFF.

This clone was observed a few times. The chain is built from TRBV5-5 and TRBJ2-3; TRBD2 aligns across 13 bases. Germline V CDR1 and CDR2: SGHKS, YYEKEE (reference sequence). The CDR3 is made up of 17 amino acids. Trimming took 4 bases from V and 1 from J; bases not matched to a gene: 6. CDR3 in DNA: TGTGCCAGCAGCGGCGGACTAGCGGGAGAGGGCACAGATACGCAGTATTTT. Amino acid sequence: CASSGGLAGEGTDTQYF. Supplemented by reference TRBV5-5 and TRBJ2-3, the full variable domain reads DAGVTQSPTHLIKTRGQQVTLRCSPISGHKSVSWYQQVLGQGPQFIFQYYEKEERGRGNFPDRFSARQFPNYSSELNVNALLLGDSALYLCASSGGLAGEGTDTQYFGPGTRLTVL.

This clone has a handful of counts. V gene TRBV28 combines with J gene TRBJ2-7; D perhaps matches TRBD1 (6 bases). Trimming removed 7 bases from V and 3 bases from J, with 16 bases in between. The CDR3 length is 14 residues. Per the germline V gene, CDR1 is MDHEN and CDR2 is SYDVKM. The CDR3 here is CASTFVGASYEQYF. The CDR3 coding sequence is TGTGCCAGCACCTTTGTGGGGGCGAGCTACGAGCAGTACTTC.

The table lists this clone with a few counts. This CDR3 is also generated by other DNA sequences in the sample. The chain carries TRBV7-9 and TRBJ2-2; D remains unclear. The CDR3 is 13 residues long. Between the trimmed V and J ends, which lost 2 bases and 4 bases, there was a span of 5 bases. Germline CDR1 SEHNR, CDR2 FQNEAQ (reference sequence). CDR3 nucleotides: TGTGCCAGCAGCTTATCCGGCACCGGGGAGCTGTTTTTT. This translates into CASSLSGTGELFF.

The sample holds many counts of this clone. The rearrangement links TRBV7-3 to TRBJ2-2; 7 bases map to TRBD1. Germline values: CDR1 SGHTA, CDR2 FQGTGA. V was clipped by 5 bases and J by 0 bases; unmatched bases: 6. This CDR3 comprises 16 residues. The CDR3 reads CASSRAQGANTGELFF. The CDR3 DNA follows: TGTGCCAGCAGCCGAGCGCAGGGGGCGAACACCGGGGAGCTGTTTTTT. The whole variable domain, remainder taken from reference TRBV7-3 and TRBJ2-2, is GAGVSQTPSNKVTEKGKYVELRCDPISGHTALYWYRQSLGQGPEFLIYFQGTGAADDSGLPNDRFFAVRPEGSVSTLKIQRTERGDSAVYLCASSRAQGANTGELFFGEGSRLTVL.

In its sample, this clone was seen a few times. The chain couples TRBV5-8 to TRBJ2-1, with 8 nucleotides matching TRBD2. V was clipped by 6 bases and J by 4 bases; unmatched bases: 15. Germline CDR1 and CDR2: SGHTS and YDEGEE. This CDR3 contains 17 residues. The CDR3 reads CASTTLWGERGYNEQFF. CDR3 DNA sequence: TGTGCCAGCACCACATTGTGGGGGGAGCGGGGGTACAATGAGCAGTTCTTC.

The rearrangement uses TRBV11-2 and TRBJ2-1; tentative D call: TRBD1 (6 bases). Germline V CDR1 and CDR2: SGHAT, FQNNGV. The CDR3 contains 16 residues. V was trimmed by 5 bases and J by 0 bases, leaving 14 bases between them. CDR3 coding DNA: TGTGCCAGCAGCAAGAACACAGGGAACTCCTACAATGAGCAGTTCTTC. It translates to CASSKNTGNSYNEQFF.

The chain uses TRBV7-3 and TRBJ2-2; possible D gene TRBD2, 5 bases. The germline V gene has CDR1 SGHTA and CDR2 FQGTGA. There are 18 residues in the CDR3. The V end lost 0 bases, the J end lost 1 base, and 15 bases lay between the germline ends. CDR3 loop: CASSLTAVPTQNTGELFF. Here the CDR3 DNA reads TGTGCCAGCAGCTTAACAGCGGTGCCCACTCAGAACACCGGGGAGCTGTTTTTT.

The CDR3 DNA follows: TGTGCCAGCAGCTTAGCTTGGGGGGACAATGAGCAGTTCTTC. It encodes CASSLAWGDNEQFF. The gene calls are TRBV11-2 and TRBJ2-1; tentatively, D is TRBD2 (6 bases). Germline CDR1 is SGHAT and CDR2 is FQNNGV. This CDR3 is built from 14 residues. Trimming took 1 base from V and 5 from J, leaving 9 bases between them.

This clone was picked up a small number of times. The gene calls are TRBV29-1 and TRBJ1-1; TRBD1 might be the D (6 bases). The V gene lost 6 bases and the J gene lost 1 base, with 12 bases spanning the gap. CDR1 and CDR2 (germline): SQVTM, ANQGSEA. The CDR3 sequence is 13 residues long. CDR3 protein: CSVGPGQNTEAFF. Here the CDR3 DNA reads TGCAGCGTCGGACCGGGACAGAACACTGAAGCTTTCTTT.

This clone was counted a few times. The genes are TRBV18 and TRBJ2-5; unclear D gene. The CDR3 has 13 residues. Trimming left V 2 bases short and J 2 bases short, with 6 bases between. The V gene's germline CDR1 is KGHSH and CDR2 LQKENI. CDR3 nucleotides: TGTGCCAGCTCACCAAACAGTCAAGAGACCCAGTACTTC. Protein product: CASSPNSQETQYF.

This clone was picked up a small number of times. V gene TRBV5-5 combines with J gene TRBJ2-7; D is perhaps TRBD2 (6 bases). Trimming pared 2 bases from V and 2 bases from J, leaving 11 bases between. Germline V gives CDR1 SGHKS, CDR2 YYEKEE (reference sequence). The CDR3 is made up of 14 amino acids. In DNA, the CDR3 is TGTGCCAGCAGCTTAACGGGGGTTGCCTACGAGCAGTACTTC. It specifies CASSLTGVAYEQYF.

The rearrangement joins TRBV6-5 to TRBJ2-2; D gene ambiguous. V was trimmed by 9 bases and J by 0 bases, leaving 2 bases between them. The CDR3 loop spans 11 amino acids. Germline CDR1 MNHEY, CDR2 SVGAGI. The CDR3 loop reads CASANTGELFF. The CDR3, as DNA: TGTGCCAGTGCGAACACCGGGGAGCTGTTTTTT.

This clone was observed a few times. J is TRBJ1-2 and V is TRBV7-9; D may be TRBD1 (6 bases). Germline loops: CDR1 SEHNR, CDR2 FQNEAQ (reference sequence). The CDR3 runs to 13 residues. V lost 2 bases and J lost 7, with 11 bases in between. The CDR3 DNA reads TGTGCCAGCAGCTTATCAGGGGCCGGTGGCTACACCTTC. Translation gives CASSLSGAGGYTF. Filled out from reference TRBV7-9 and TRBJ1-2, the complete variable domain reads DTGVSQNPRHKITKRGQNVTFRCDPISEHNRLYWYRQTLGQGPEFLTYFQNEAQLEKSRLLSDRFSAERPKGSFSTLEIQRTEQGDSAMYLCASSLSGAGGYTFGSGTRLTVV.

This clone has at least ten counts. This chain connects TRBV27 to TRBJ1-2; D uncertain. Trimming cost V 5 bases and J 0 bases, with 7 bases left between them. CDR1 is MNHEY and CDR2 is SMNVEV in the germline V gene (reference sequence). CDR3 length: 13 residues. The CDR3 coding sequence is TGTGCCAGCAGTCTCGGATCTAACTATGGCTACACCTTC. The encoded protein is CASSLGSNYGYTF.

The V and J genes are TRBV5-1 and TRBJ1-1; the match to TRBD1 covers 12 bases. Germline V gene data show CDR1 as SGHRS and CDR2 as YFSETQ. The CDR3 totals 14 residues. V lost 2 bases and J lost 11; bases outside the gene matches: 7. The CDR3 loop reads CASSLNRDRGLAFF. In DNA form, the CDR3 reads TGCGCCAGCAGCTTAAACAGGGACAGGGGGCTCGCTTTCTTT.

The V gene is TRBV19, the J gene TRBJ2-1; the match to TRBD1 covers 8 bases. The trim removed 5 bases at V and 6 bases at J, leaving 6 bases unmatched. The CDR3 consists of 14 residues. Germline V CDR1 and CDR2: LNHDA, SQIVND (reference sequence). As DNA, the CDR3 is TGTGCCAGTAGTGGCAGGGGGCGTGCCAATGAGCAGTTCTTC. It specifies CASSGRGRANEQFF.

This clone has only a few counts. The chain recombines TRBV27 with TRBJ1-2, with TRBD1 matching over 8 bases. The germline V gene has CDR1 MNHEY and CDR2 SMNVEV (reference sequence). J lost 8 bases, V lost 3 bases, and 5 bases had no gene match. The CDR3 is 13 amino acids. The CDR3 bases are TGTGCCAGCAGTTTCCAGGGGGCGTTAGGCTACACCTTC. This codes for CASSFQGALGYTF.

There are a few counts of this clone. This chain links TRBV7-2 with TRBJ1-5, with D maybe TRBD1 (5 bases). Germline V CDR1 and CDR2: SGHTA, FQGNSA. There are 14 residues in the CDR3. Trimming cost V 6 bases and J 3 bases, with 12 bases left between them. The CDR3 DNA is TGTGCCAGCAGTAAGGGGCAGAACAATCAGCCCCAGCATTTT. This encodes CASSKGQNNQPQHF.

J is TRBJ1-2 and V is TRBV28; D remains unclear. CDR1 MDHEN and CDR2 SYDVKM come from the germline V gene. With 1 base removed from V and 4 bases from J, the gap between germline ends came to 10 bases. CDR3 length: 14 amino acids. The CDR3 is CASSLFRTSYGYTF. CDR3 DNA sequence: TGTGCCAGCAGTTTATTTCGGACCTCCTATGGCTACACCTTC.

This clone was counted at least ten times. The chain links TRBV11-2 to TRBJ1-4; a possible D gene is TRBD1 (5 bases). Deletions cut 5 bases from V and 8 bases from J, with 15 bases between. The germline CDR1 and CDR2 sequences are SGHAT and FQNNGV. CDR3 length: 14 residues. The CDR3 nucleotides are TGTGCCAGCAGCACAGGTCGGAGTCGCGAAAAACTGTTTTTT. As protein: CASSTGRSREKLFF.

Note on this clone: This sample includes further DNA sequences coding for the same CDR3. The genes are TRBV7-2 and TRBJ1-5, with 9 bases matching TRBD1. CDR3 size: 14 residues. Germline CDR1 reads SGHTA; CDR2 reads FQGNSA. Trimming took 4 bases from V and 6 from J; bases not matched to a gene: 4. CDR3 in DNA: TGTGCCAGCAGCTCGGGACAGGGCGTTCAGCCCCAGCATTTT. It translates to CASSSGQGVQPQHF.

CDR3 in amino acids: CASSLTYWGSYNEQFF. In DNA form, the CDR3 reads TGTGCCAGCAGCTTAACGTATTGGGGCTCCTACAATGAGCAGTTCTTC. The chain combines TRBV7-3 with TRBJ2-1; D unresolved. Germline V lookup: CDR1 SGHTA, CDR2 FQGTGA. The CDR3 length is 16 residues. V was cut by 0 bases and J by 0 bases, with 9 bases left in between.

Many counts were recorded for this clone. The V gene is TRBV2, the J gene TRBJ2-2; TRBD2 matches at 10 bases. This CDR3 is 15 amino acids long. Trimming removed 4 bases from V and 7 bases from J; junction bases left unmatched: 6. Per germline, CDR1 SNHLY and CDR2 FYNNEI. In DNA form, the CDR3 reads TGTGCCAGCAGTGGAGCTAGCGGGAGAGTCGGGGAGCTGTTTTTT. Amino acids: CASSGASGRVGELFF.